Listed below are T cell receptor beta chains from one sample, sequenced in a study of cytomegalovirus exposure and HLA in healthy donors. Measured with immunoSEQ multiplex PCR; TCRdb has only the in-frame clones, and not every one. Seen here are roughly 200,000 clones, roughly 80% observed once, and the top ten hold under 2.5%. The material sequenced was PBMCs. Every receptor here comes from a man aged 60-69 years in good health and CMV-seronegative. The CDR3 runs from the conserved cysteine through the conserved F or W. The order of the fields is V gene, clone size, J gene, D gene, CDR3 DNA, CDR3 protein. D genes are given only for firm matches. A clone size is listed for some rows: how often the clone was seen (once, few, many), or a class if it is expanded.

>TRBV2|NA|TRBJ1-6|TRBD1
TGTGCCAGCAGTACAGGACAGGGAAATTCACCCCTCCACTTT
CASSTGQGNSPLHF
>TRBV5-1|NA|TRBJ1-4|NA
TGCGCCAGCAGCTTGGAGGCAGGAGGATTTGAAAAACTGTTTTTT
CASSLEAGGFEKLFF
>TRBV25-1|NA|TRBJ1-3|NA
TGTGCCAGCATAGCACCGGGGGGCGGGGGAAACACCATATATTTT
CASIAPGGGGNTIYF
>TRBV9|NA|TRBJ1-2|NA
TGTGCCAGCACCCCGGGAAACTATGGCTACACCTTC
CASTPGNYGYTF
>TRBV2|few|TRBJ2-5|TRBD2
TGTGCCAGCCAGCGGGAGGGCCTAGCTGGGGAGACCCAGTACTTC
CASQREGLAGETQYF
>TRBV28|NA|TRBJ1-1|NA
TGTGCCAGCAGCCTTGGGCAAGGGGCGGGGGCAAACACTGAAGCTTTCTTT
CASSLGQGAGANTEAFF
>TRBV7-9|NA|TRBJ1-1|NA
TGTGCCAGCAGCACGGGGGGGGTGAACACTGAAGCTTTCTTT
CASSTGGVNTEAFF
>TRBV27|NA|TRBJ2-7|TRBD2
TGTGCCAGCAGTCCGGGGGGGCGACCCTACGAGCAGTACTTC
CASSPGGRPYEQYF
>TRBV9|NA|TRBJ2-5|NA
TGTGCCAGCAGCGAGGGGCCCGGAGAGACCCAGTACTTC
CASSEGPGETQYF
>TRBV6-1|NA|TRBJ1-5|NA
TGTGCCAGCAGTGCACCCCTGACAGGCTATCAGCCCCAGCATTTT
CASSAPLTGYQPQHF
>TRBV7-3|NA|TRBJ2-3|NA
TGTGCCAGCAGCTTGCAGGGGAGCGGCACAGATACGCAGTATTTT
CASSLQGSGTDTQYF
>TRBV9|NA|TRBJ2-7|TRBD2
TGTGCCAGCGCGGGAGATGGGAACGAGCAGTACTTC
CASAGDGNEQYF
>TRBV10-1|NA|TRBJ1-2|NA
TGCGCCAGCAGTGAGGAAAGAGGGTTTGGCTACACCTTC
CASSEERGFGYTF
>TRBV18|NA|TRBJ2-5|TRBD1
TGTGCCAGCTCACCAGGGGACAGGGTCCGAGAGACCCAGTACTTC
CASSPGDRVRETQYF
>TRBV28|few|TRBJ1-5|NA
TGTGCCAGCAGTCCAGGGATTGATAGCAATCAGCCCCAGCATTTT
CASSPGIDSNQPQHF
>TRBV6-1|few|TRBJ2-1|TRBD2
TGTGCCAGCAGTGAAGTTGTAGGGAGCGGGGGTAAGCAGTTCTTC
CASSEVVGSGGKQFF
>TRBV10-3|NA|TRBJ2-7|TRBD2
TGTGCCATCAGTGACGGAATAGCGGGAACCTACGAGCAGTACTTC
CAISDGIAGTYEQYF
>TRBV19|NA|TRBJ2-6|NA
TGTGCCAGTAGTCCCCAGACAGCCACATACTCTGGGGCCAACGTCCTGACTTTC
CASSPQTATYSGANVLTF
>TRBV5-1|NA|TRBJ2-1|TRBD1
TGCGCCAGCGGCTCCCGACCGGGACAGGGAAACAATGAGCAGTTCTTC
CASGSRPGQGNNEQFF
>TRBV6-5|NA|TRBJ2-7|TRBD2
TGTGCCAGCAGTTACTCCGGACTAGCCGCCGAGCAGTACTTC
CASSYSGLAAEQYF
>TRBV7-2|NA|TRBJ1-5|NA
TGTGCCAGCCTCCCGGACAGCCACTTTGGAGGCAATCAGCCCCAGCATTTT
CASLPDSHFGGNQPQHF
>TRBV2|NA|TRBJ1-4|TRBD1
TGTGCCAGCAAGGGGACAGGGTCTGAAAAACTGTTTTTT
CASKGTGSEKLFF
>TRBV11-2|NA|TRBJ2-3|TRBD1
TGTGCCAGCAGCCCCGGGACAGGGGCAGATACGCAGTATTTT
CASSPGTGADTQYF
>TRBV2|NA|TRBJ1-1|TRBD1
TGTGCCAGCGGGGGACAGCGGAACACTGAAGCTTTCTTT
CASGGQRNTEAFF